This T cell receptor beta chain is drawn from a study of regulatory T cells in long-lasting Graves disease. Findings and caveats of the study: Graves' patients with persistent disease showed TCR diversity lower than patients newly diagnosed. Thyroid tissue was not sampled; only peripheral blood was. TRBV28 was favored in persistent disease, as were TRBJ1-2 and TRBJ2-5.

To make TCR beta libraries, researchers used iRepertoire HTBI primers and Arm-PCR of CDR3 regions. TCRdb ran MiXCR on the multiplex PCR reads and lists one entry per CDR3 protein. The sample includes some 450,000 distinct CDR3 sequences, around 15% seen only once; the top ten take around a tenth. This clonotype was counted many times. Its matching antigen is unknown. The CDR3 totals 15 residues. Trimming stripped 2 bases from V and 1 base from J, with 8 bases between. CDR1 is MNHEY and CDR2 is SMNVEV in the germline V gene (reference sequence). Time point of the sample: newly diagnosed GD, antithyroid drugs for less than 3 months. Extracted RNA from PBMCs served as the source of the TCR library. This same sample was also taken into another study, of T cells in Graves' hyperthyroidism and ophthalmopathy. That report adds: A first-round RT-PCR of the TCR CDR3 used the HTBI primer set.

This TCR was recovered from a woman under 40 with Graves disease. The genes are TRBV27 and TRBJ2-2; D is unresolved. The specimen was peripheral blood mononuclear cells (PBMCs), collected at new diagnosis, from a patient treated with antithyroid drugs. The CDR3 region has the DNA TGTGCCAGCAGTTTAGGATGGGTGAACACCGGGGAGCTGTTTTTT. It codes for CASSLGWVNTGELFF.